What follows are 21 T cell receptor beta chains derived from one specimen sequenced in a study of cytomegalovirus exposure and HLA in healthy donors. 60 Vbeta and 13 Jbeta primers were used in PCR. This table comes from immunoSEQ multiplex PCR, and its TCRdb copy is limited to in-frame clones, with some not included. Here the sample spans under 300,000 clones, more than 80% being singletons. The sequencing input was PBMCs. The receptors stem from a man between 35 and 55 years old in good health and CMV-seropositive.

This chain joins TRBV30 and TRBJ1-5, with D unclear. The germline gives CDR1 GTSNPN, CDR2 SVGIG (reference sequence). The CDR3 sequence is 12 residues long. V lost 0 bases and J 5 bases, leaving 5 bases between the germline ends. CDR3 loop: CAWSVGDQPQHF. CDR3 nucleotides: TGTGCCTGGAGTGTCGGTGATCAGCCCCAGCATTTT.

This CDR3 is CASSEDRDNEQFF. The CDR3 nucleotides are TGTGCCAGCAGTGAAGACAGGGACAATGAGCAGTTCTTC. This chain uses TRBV6-1 with TRBJ2-1; TRBD1 might be the D (6 bases). Trimming pared 1 base from V and 5 bases from J, leaving 6 bases between. This CDR3 is 13 amino acids long. Looked up from germline, CDR1 is MNHNS and CDR2 is SASEGT.

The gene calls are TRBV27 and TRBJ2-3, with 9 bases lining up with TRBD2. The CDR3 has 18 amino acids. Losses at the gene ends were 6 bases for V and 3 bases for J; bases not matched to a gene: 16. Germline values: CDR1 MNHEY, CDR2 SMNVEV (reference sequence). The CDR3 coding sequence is TGTGCCAGCAGAGAGTTGCTAGCGGGGAATTTCGGTACAGATACGCAGTATTTT. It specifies CASRELLAGNFGTDTQYF.

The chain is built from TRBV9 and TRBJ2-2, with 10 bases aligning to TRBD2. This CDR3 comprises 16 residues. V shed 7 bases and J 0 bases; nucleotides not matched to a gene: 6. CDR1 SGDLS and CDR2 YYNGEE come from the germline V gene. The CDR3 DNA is TGTGCCAGCTCCGGGACTAGCGACCCGAACACCGGGGAGCTGTTTTTT. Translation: CASSGTSDPNTGELFF.

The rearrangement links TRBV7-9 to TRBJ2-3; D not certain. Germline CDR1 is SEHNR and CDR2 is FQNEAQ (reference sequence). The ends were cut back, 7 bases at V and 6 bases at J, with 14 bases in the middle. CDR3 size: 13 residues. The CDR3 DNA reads TGTGCCAGCACAAAGAGCGCTTCGGATACGCAGTATTTT. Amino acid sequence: CASTKSASDTQYF.

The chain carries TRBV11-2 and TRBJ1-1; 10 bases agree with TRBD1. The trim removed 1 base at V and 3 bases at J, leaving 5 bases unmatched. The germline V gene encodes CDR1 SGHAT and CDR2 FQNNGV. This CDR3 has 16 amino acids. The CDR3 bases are TGTGCCAGCAGCTTAGCCCGGGACAGGGGCGACACTGAAGCTTTCTTT. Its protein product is CASSLARDRGDTEAFF.

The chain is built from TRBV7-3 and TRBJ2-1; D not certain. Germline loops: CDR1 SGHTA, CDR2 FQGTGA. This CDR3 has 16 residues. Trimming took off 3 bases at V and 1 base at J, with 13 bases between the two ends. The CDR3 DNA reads TGTGCCAGCAGCTTTACAGAAACCTCGTCCTACAATGAGCAGTTCTTC. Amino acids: CASSFTETSSYNEQFF. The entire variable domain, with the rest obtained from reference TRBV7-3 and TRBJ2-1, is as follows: GAGVSQTPSNKVTEKGKYVELRCDPISGHTALYWYRQSLGQGPEFLIYFQGTGAADDSGLPNDRFFAVRPEGSVSTLKIQRTERGDSAVYLCASSFTETSSYNEQFFGPGTRLTVL.

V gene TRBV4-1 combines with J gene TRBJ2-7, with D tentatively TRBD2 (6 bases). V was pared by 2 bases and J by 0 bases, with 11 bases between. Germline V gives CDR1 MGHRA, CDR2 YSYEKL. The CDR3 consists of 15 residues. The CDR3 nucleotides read TGCGCCAGCAGCCAACTCGGGGGTAGCTCCTACGAGCAGTACTTC. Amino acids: CASSQLGGSSYEQYF.

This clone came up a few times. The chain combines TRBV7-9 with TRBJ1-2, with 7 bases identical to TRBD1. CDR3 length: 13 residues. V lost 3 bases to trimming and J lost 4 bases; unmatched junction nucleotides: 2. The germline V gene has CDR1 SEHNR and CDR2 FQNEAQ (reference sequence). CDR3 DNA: TGTGCCAGCAGCTTGGGACAGCTCTATGGCTACACCTTC. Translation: CASSLGQLYGYTF.

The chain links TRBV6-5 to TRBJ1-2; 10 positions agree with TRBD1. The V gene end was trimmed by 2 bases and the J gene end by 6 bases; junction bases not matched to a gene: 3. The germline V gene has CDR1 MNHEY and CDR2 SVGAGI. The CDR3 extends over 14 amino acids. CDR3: CASSYHGTGDGYTF. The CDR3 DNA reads TGTGCCAGCAGTTACCACGGGACAGGGGATGGCTACACCTTC.

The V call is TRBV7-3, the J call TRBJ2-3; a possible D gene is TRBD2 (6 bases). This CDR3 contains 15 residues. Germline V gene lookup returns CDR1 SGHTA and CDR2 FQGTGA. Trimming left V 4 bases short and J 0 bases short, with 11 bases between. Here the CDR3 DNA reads TGTGCCAGCAGCTCCACGGGGGTTAGCACAGATACGCAGTATTTT. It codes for CASSSTGVSTDTQYF. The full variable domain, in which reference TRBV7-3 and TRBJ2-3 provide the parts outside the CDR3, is GAGVSQTPSNKVTEKGKYVELRCDPISGHTALYWYRQSLGQGPEFLIYFQGTGAADDSGLPNDRFFAVRPEGSVSTLKIQRTERGDSAVYLCASSSTGVSTDTQYFGPGTRLTVL.

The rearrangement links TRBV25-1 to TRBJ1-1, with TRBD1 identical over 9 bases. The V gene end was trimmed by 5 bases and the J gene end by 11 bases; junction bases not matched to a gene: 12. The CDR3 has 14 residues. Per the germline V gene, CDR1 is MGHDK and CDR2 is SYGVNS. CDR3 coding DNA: TGTGCCAGCAGTAACCGGGACAGGGTTCGGTTTGCTTTCTTT. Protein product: CASSNRDRVRFAFF.

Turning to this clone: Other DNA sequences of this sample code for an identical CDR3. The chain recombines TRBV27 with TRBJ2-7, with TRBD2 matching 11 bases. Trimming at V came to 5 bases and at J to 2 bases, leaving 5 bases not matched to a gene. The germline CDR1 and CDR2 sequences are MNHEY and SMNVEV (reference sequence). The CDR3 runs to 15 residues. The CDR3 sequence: CASSLTSGEPYEQYF. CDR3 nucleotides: TGTGCCAGCAGTCTGACTAGCGGGGAGCCCTACGAGCAGTACTTC.

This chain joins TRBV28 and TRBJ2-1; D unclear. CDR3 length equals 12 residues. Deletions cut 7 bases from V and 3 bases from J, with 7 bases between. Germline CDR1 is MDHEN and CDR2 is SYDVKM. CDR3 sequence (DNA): TGTGCCAGCATGCGGTTCTACAATGAGCAGTTCTTC. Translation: CASMRFYNEQFF.

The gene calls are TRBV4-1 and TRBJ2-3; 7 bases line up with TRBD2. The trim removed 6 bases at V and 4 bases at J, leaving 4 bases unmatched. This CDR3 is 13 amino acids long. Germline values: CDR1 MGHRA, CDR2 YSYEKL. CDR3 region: CASRAAGADTQYF. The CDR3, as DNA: TGCGCCAGCAGGGCGGCGGGAGCAGATACGCAGTATTTT.

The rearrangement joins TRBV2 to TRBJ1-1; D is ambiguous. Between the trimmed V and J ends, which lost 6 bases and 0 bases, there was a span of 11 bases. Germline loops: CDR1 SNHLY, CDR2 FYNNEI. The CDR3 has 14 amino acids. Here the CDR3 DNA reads TGTGCCAGCAGGATTAGAGGGATGAACACTGAAGCTTTCTTT. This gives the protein CASRIRGMNTEAFF. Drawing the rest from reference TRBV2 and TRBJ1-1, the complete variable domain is EPEVTQTPSHQVTQMGQEVILRCVPISNHLYFYWYRQILGQKVEFLVSFYNNEISEKSEIFDDQFSVERPDGSNFTLKIRSTKLEDSAMYFCASRIRGMNTEAFFGQGTRLTVV.

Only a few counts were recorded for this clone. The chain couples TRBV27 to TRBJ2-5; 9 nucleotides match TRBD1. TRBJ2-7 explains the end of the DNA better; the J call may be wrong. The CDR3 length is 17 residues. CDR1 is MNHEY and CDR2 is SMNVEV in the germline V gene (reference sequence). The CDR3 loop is CASSLLSSQGAPYEQYF. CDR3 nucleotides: TGTGCCAGCAGTTTACTTAGCTCACAGGGGGCCCCTTACGAGCAGTACTTC.

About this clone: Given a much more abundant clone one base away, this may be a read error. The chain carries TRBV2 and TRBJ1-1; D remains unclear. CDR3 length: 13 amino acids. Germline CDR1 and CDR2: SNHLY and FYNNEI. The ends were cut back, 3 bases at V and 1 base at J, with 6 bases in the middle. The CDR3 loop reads CASSEERNTEAFF. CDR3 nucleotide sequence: TGTGCCAGCAGTGAGGAGAGGAACACTGAAGCTTTCTTT.

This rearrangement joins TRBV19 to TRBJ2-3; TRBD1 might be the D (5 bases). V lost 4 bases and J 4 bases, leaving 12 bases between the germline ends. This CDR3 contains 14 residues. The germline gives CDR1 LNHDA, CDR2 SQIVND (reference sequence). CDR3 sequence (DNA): TGTGCCAGTAGTAGGCAGGGTAATGCAGATACGCAGTATTTT. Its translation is CASSRQGNADTQYF.

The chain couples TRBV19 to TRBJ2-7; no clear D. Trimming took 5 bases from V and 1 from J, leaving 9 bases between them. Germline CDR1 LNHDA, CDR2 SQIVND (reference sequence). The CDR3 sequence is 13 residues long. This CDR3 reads CASSPSRSYEQYF. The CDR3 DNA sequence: TGTGCCAGTAGTCCGTCTCGTTCCTACGAGCAGTACTTC.

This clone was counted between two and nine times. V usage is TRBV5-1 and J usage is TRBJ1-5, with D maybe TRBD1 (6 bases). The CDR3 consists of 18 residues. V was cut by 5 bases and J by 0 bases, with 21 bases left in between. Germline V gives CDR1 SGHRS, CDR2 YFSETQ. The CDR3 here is CASRLTLRTVYSNQPQHF. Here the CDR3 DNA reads TGCGCCAGCAGATTGACTTTACGGACAGTCTATAGCAATCAGCCCCAGCATTTT. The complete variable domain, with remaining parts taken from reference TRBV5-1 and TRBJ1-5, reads KAGVTQTPRYLIKTRGQQVTLSCSPISGHRSVSWYQQTPGQGLQFLFEYFSETQRNKGNFPGRFSGRQFSNSRSEMNVSTLELGDSALYLCASRLTLRTVYSNQPQHFGDGTRLSIL.